The source of this T cell receptor (beta chain) is a study of beta chain features in type 1 diabetes (dated by TCRdb to the late 2010s). For the wider study: Patients and healthy donors did not differ in mean age, gender distribution, total cell number or subset yield. Across all samples, fewer than 110,000,000 sorted cells were examined, and cell number per subset correlated strongly with RNA yield. The study compared TCRB repertoires of sorted circulating CD4+ T cell subsets between recently diagnosed type 1 diabetes patients and matched healthy donors. Regulatory and stem cell-like memory subsets were obtained from only 8 patients and roughly eight healthy donors, while naive and central memory subsets were obtained from all 30 or so donors.

Each donor gave one peripheral blood draw, roughly 120 mL on average, collected into heparinised tubes. Using a panel that included CD45RO, CCR7, CD25, CD127, CD95 and CD27, naive, central memory, regulatory and stem cell-like memory CD4+ T cells were sorted on a BD FACSAria II. Every sorted population had a purity above 98%. Right away, PBMCs were isolated by Lymphoprep density gradient centrifugation and were stained directly, with no culture step. To minimize batch effects, samples were stained and sorted in pairs, one healthy donor with one patient per experiment. This clone was seen a few times. Its antigen remains undetermined. Base qualities were left out, and no much larger clone turns up one base away. Taken from the germline V gene, the CDR1 and CDR2 loops are MDHEN and SYDVKM. Trimming costs V 4 bases and J 7 bases, and their ends lie 17 bases apart. From the cysteine through the phenylalanine, the CDR3 covers 15 amino acids. Solely the CDR3 DNA is kept, with 45 bases framed from the first base.

All of the isolated RNA was reverse transcribed with the High Capacity cDNA Reverse Transcription Kit, so expressed TCRB transcripts were sequenced. Naive, central memory and regulatory T cell samples underwent deep immunoSEQ sequencing, averaging approximately 3.3 million total reads per sample. Sorted cells were lysed in RLT buffer, and RNA was extracted using DNase-treated RNeasy Micro or Mini kits according to cell number. Each cell subset was processed separately to prevent cross-contamination, with patient and healthy donor samples processed together. Using the immunoSEQ multiplex PCR, TCRB sequences were amplified from cDNA into 87-bp fragments spanning the CDR3 region. The amplicons were sequenced using the Illumina HiSeq platform. In the paper's pipeline: Synthetic template baselines were used to correct PCR bias computationally, reads within Hamming distance 2 were collapsed, and singletons that could not be merged were discarded. Reads were aligned to IMGT to assign V, D and J genes, CDR3 length, and insertions or deletions at six rearrangement sites. Within each subset, clonotype counts were normalized to the number of sorted cells before true diversity and Gini coefficients were calculated with the tcR R package. Repertoire sharing was quantified using the overlap coefficient calculated on TCRB nucleotide sequences. Out-of-frame TCRB sequences from naive cells were analyzed as a proxy for the pre-selection repertoire. TCRdb retrieved this table from immuneACCESS and kept in-frame rearrangements only. Not all clones are present; in checked studies, unresolved V genes account for under half, and no reason is known for the remainder. Clonal size and the V and J genes are those of that table, whereas D and trimming came from the DNA. Across this sample there are about 660,000 clones, with over 11% seen only once. The top ten clonotypes cover just under 0.04% of the sample.

What the research found in general, with its limitations: Shorter templates might have been favored by PCR, but patient and control samples were amplified and corrected together, so both groups would have been affected equally by any skew. Patients with type 1 diabetes made fewer insertions and deleted more nucleotides at VDJ recombination sites, implying thymic rearrangement abnormalities. A moderate but significant shortening of TCRB CDR3 length was observed in type 1 diabetes patients in all four CD4+ subsets. Only small numbers of individuals were included in the HLA sub-analyses, which left unresolved whether HLA type had any influence on TCRB rearrangement. Because cDNA was sequenced instead of genomic DNA, highly expressing activated cells could be over-represented, though the groups showed no difference in activation or CD3 levels. Naive, central memory and regulatory TCRB repertoires appeared to be more alike among patients than among healthy donors.

The receptor chain draws on TRBV28 and TRBJ2-1; the D segment could be TRBD1, given 6 matching bases. The clonotype comes from a man between 18 and 29 years old with type 1 diabetes. Source material: naive CD4+ T cells from blood. According to the study, the label for this sample's cell subset or site signals: true naive CD4+ T cells. The CDR3 region has the sequence CASSSIDRPLNEQFF. The nucleotide sequence is given as TGTGCCAGCAGTTCGATTGACAGGCCTCTTAATGAGCAGTTCTTC.